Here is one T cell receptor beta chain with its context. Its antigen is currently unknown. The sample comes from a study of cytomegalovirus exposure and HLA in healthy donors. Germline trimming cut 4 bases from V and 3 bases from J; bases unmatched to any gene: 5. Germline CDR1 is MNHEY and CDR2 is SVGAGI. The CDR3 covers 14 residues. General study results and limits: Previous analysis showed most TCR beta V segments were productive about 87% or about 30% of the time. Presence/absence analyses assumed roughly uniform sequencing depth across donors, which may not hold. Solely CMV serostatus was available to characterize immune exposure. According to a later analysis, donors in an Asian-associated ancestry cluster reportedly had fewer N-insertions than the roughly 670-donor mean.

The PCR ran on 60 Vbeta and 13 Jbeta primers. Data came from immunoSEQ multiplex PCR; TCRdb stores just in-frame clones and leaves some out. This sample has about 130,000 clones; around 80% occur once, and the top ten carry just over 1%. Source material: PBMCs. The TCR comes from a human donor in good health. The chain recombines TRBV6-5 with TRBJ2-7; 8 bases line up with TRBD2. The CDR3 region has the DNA TGTGCCAGCAGTTCGGGAGGGATGGTCTACGAGCAGTACTTC. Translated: CASSSGGMVYEQYF.